The rows below give T cell receptor beta chains drawn from one sample of a study of PD-1 blockade in classical Hodgkin lymphoma. The method was immunoSEQ multiplex PCR; TCRdb's version includes in-frame clones alone and lacks a portion of them. The table records about 41,000 clones, around two thirds of them present only once. Source: peripheral blood mononuclear cells (PBMCs), taken before the fourth cycle of nivolumab. These receptor sequences come from a human donor with classical Hodgkin lymphoma. Both conserved end residues are part of each CDR3. The D gene is left open where the match is weak. The listing skips clone size in some rows; elsewhere it reads once, few, many or a size class.

V gene: TRBV5-4
J gene: TRBJ1-2
D gene: -
clone size: few
CDR3 DNA: TGTGCCAGCAGCTATGACATAACTAACTATGGCTACACCTTC
CDR3 protein: CASSYDITNYGYTF

V gene: TRBV7-9
J gene: TRBJ2-5
D gene: -
clone size: -
CDR3 DNA: TGTGCCAGCAGCTCCGTGGGGCTAGCAGGTCTCCAATTGGAGACCCAGTACTTC
CDR3 protein: CASSSVGLAGLQLETQYF

V gene: TRBV5-6
J gene: TRBJ2-1
D gene: -
clone size: -
CDR3 DNA: TGTGCCAGCGGATTGAAGGACGTTTACTACAATGAGCAGTTCTTC
CDR3 protein: CASGLKDVYYNEQFF

V gene: TRBV28
J gene: TRBJ2-7
D gene: TRBD1
clone size: once
CDR3 DNA: TGTGCCAGCAGTACCCTAAATTACAGGGGGACAGGGAGGTTGGACGAGCAGTACTTC
CDR3 protein: CASSTLNYRGTGRLDEQYF

V gene: TRBV30
J gene: TRBJ2-4
D gene: TRBD1
clone size: -
CDR3 DNA: TGTGCCTGGACCGGGACAGGGCTAGCCAAAAACATTCAGTACTTC
CDR3 protein: CAWTGTGLAKNIQYF

V gene: TRBV30
J gene: TRBJ1-1
D gene: -
clone size: -
CDR3 DNA: TGTGCCTGGAGCCTACGGGCAGGTAGGACTGAAGCTTTCTTT
CDR3 protein: CAWSLRAGRTEAFF

V gene: TRBV27
J gene: TRBJ2-1
D gene: -
clone size: -
CDR3 DNA: TGTGCCAGCAGTTTGGGTAATGAGCAGTTCTTC
CDR3 protein: CASSLGNEQFF

V gene: TRBV2
J gene: TRBJ1-1
D gene: -
clone size: -
CDR3 DNA: TGTGCCAGCAGTGAATTCCGGGGTTTGGAGAACACTGAAGCTTTCTTT
CDR3 protein: CASSEFRGLENTEAFF

V gene: TRBV7-9
J gene: TRBJ1-1
D gene: TRBD1
clone size: -
CDR3 DNA: TGTGCCAGCAGCTTACTGGACAGGACCTCCGAAGCTTTCTTT
CDR3 protein: CASSLLDRTSEAFF

V gene: TRBV9
J gene: TRBJ2-5
D gene: TRBD1
clone size: -
CDR3 DNA: TGTGCCAGCAGCGACCCGGGACAGGGTGGGGAGACCCAGTACTTC
CDR3 protein: CASSDPGQGGETQYF

V gene: TRBV6-1
J gene: TRBJ1-6
D gene: -
clone size: -
CDR3 DNA: TGTGCCAGCAGCTCCAGGGGATATCGGAATTCACCCCTCCACTTT
CDR3 protein: CASSSRGYRNSPLHF

V gene: TRBV2
J gene: TRBJ2-5
D gene: -
clone size: -
CDR3 DNA: TGTGCCAGCAGCGACGGGGCGGAGTACCAAGAGACCCAGTACTTC
CDR3 protein: CASSDGAEYQETQYF

V gene: TRBV2
J gene: TRBJ1-5
D gene: TRBD1
clone size: -
CDR3 DNA: TGTGCCAGCAGTCGACAGGGAACGACCCAGCCCCAGCATTTT
CDR3 protein: CASSRQGTTQPQHF

V gene: TRBV2
J gene: TRBJ2-5
D gene: -
clone size: -
CDR3 DNA: TGTGCCAGCAGGGATCAGAACCAAGAGACCCAGTACTTC
CDR3 protein: CASRDQNQETQYF

V gene: TRBV15
J gene: TRBJ2-2
D gene: -
clone size: -
CDR3 DNA: TGTGCCACCAGCAGAGATGAGGGGAACACCGGGGAGCTGTTTTTT
CDR3 protein: CATSRDEGNTGELFF

V gene: TRBV19
J gene: TRBJ2-2
D gene: -
clone size: medium-sized
CDR3 DNA: TGTGCCAGTAGTATAAGACCCGGGGAGCTGTTTTTT
CDR3 protein: CASSIRPGELFF

V gene: TRBV10-2
J gene: TRBJ1-4
D gene: TRBD1
clone size: -
CDR3 DNA: TGCGCCAGCAGTAGGGGACAGGGTAACGATGAAAAACTGTTTTTT
CDR3 protein: CASSRGQGNDEKLFF

V gene: TRBV6-5
J gene: TRBJ2-1
D gene: TRBD2
clone size: -
CDR3 DNA: TGTGCCAGCAGTTACTCGCCGGGACTAACCCGGAATGAGCAGTTCTTC
CDR3 protein: CASSYSPGLTRNEQFF

V gene: TRBV5-1
J gene: TRBJ1-2
D gene: -
clone size: -
CDR3 DNA: TGCGCCAGCAGCGACGGCTACATGCACGATGGCTACACCTTC
CDR3 protein: CASSDGYMHDGYTF

V gene: TRBV9
J gene: TRBJ1-4
D gene: TRBD1
clone size: -
CDR3 DNA: TGTGCCAGCAGCGGTAGACAGGGACCTAATGAAAAACTGTTTTTT
CDR3 protein: CASSGRQGPNEKLFF

V gene: TRBV6-1
J gene: TRBJ2-7
D gene: -
clone size: -
CDR3 DNA: TGTGCCAGCAGCCTAGAGCGCGAGCAGTACTTC
CDR3 protein: CASSLEREQYF

V gene: TRBV11-2
J gene: TRBJ2-3
D gene: -
clone size: -
CDR3 DNA: TGTGCCAGCAGCTTAGGCTCGGCAGATACGCAGTATTTT
CDR3 protein: CASSLGSADTQYF

V gene: TRBV6-1
J gene: TRBJ2-7
D gene: TRBD2
clone size: medium-sized
CDR3 DNA: TGTGCCAGCAGTGAAGCGGGAGGGACCTACGAGCAGTACTTC
CDR3 protein: CASSEAGGTYEQYF